This record covers a single TCR beta chain. As yet, its antigen is unknown. Sample-barcoded 5' priming and a J-beta primer mix drove a second PCR of roughly 7 to 11 cycles. TCRdb re-analysed the 5' RACE reads in MiXCR, keeping a single row per CDR3 protein. The sample lists 1,800,000 or so distinct CDR3 sequences; roughly two fifths were seen once. The sample is drawn from a study of blood T cells in healthy people across ages. Overall study results and limits: The recorded TCR beta diversity per million T cells decreased in a roughly linear manner with age. The study found more naive CD4+ cells and higher diversity in long-lived than aged donors.

The study drew donors from healthy Caucasian individuals in Russia aged 6 to 90. Total RNA extracted from each sample amounted to at least 6 micrograms. Trimming removed 0 bases from V and 2 bases from J, with 11 bases in between. The CDR3 totals 15 residues. Germline CDR1 is SGHRS and CDR2 is YFSETQ. The gene calls are TRBV5-1 and TRBJ1-2; no definite D call. This clonotype was obtained from a human donor in good health. The sequenced sample was blood. The CDR3 sequence is CASSLGAGLNYGYTF. CDR3 nucleotides: TGCGCCAGCAGCTTGGGTGCAGGTCTGAACTATGGCTACACCTTC. Based on the CDR3 plus reference TRBV5-1 and TRBJ1-2, the full variable domain is KAGVTQTPRYLIKTRGQQVTLSCSPISGHRSVSWYQQTPGQGLQFLFEYFSETQRNKGNFPGRFSGRQFSNSRSEMNVSTLELGDSALYLCASSLGAGLNYGYTFGSGTRLTVV.